The sequence of this T cell receptor (beta chain) was determined in a study of T-cell memory formation after mild COVID-19. Study-level results: Pre-infection memory showed some responding clones, and this suggested that cross-reactive memory joined. Clones that contracted from day 15 to 85 were balanced CD4/CD8, while later expanders leaned CD4+.

This clonotype was counted a few times. The antigen is unknown. From 5'RACE with constant-segment primers came TCR alpha and TCR beta cDNA libraries that carried sample barcodes and UMIs. TCRdb redid the calling of the 5' RACE reads with MiXCR, one entry per CDR3 protein. The sample includes hundreds of thousands of distinct CDR3 sequences, around 28% of them seen just once. CDR3 length equals 14 residues. V gave up 3 bases and J gave up 3 bases, with 15 bases separating them. Germline V gene sequence: CDR1 DFQATT, CDR2 SNEGSKA (reference sequence). The clonotype originates from an adult woman who had mild COVID-19 (a few samples of this study predate the infection). Cell type and time point are not known. This sequence joins TRBV20-1 and TRBJ2-7; perhaps TRBD1 as D (6 bases). The specimen was PBMCs or a T cell subset sorted from them (not recorded which). CDR3 nucleotides: TGCAGTGCTAGCCCCCTGGACAGAGTCTACGAGCAGTACTTC. Its translation: CSASPLDRVYEQYF.